This T cell receptor (beta chain) was captured in a study of shared clonotypes between healthy human individuals. A remark on this clone: Its cognate antigen is unknown.

Trimming took off 0 bases at V and 5 bases at J, with 18 bases between the two ends. This CDR3 is 17 amino acids long. Germline-derived CDR1 and CDR2 are SGDLS and YYNGEE. Measured with immunoSEQ multiplex PCR; TCRdb has only the in-frame clones, and not every one. Of roughly 2.1 million clones in the sample, roughly 91% were seen once. Regarding the study as a whole: In general, naive subsets displayed greater estimated richness than memory subsets did.

Terminally differentiated effector memory CD45RA+ cells were left out of the naive CD8 fraction, which was CD45RO-negative and positively selected for CCR7. The TCR was taken from a young man in good health. Some clones in this sample may be carry-over from other donors' samples. The sample comprised naive CD8+ T cells from PBMCs. The genes are TRBV9 and TRBJ2-1; tentatively, D is TRBD2 (5 bases). CDR3 DNA: TGTGCCAGCAGCGTAGTGGCTAGCACAATGTGGGACAATGAGCAGTTCTTC. This translates into CASSVVASTMWDNEQFF.